This TCR beta chain derives from a study of shared clonotypes between healthy human individuals. Study summary: Used for every donor were three CD4 naive, three CD4 memory, two CD8 naive and one CD8 memory plate. Study outcomes and limitations: A handful of donors held approximately 5% of naive CD4 clonotypes in common. Some clonotypes were shared by all four sorted-subset donors, while others were not shared. The non-shared ones had lower generation probabilities than the shared ones.

In regard to this clone: Its target is not known.

Profiling relied on immunoSEQ multiplex PCR, and the TCRdb table lists in-frame clones only, not all of them. The sample has about a million clones; about 75% are singletons. Germline V lookup: CDR1 GTSNPN, CDR2 SVGIG (reference sequence). The CDR3 contains 15 residues. The genes are TRBV30 and TRBJ2-5; no reliable D call. With the DNA end fitting TRBJ2-7 better, the J assignment may be wrong. The sequencing input was memory CD4+ T cells sorted from blood. The subset is: CD45RA-negative fraction. This receptor was obtained from a man between 18 and 29 years old in good health. For the CDR3, the DNA is TGTGCCTGGAGCCACCGAGGTAGGAGCACCTACGAGCAGTACTTC. As protein: CAWSHRGRSTYEQYF.